The subject of this entry is one T cell receptor (beta chain). Specified time point: sample taken at primary tumor resection. TCRs were sequenced from unsorted whole RNA of tumor, nontumor lung or PBMC. The source of the sample is a study of spatial heterogeneity in lung cancer. TCRdb independently ran MiXCR on the 5' RACE reads; one entry per CDR3 protein. The sample lists about 38,000 distinct CDR3 sequences; around 7.2% were seen once. Germline CDR1 reads SGHKS; CDR2 reads YYEKEE (reference sequence). This CDR3 spans 17 amino acids. The V gene lost 4 bases and the J gene lost 3 bases, with 19 bases spanning the gap.

The origin of this receptor is a male donor with early-stage non-small cell lung cancer. Here the sequenced sample was PBMCs, taken at surgery. The chain joins TRBV5-5 to TRBJ2-2; D is possibly TRBD1 (8 bases). CDR3 region: CASSTDRAGVDTGELFF. CDR3 bases: TGTGCCAGCAGCACGGACAGGGCGGGGGTGGACACCGGGGAGCTGTTTTTT.